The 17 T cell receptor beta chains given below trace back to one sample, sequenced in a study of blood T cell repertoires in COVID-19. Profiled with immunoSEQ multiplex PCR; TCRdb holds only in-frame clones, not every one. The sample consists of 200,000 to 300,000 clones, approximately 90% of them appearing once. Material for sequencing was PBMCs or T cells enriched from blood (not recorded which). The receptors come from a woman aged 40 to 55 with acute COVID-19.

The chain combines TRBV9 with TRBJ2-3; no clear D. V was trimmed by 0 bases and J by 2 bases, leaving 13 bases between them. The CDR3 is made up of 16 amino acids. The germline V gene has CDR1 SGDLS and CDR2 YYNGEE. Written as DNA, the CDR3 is TGTGCCAGCAGCGTAGGGGTACTAACCTCCACAGATACGCAGTATTTT. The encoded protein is CASSVGVLTSTDTQYF.

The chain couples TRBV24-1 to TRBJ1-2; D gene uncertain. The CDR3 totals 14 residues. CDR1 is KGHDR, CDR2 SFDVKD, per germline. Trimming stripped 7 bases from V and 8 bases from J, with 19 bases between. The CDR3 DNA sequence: TGTGCCACCAGCGATCCTAACAGCTCCGGAGGCTACACCTTC. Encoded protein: CATSDPNSSGGYTF.

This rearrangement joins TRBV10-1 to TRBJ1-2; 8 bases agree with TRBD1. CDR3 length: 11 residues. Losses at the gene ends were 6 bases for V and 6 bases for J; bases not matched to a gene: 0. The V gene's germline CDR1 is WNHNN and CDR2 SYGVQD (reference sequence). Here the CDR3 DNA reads TGCGCCAGCAGGACAGGGGATGGCTACACCTTC. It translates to CASRTGDGYTF.

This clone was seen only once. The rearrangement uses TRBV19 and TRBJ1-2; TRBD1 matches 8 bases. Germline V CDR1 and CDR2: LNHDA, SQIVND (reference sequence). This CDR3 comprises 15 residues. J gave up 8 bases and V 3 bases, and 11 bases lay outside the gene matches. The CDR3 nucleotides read TGTGCCAGTAGTATTCCCGGACAGGGAACCAGCGGCTACACCTTC. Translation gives CASSIPGQGTSGYTF.

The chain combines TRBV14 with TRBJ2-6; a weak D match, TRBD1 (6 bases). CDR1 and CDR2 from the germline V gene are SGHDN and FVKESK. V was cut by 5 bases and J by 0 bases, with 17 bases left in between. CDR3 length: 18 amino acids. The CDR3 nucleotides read TGTGCCAGCAGCGCCCGGACAGAATCGTACTCTGGGGCCAACGTCCTGACTTTC. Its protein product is CASSARTESYSGANVLTF.

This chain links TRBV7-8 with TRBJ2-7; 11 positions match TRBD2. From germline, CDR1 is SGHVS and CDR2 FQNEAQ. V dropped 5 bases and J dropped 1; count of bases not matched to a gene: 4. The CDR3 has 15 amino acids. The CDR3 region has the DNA TGTGCCAGCAGCCCCCCTAGCGGGAGGTCCTACGAGCAGTACGTC. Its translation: CASSPPSGRSYEQYV.

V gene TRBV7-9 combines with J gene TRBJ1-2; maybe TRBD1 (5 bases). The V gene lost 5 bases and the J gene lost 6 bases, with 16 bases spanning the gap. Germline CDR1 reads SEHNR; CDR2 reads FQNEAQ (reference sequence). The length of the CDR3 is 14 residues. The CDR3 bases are TGTGCCAGCAGCACAGGCGGGGGAAAGGATGGCTACACCTTC. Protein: CASSTGGGKDGYTF.

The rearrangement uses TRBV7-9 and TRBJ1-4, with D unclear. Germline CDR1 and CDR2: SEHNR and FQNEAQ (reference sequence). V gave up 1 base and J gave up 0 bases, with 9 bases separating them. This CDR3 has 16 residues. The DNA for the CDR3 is TGTGCCAGCAGCTTAGGCTCGGGGACAACTAATGAAAAACTGTTTTTT. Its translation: CASSLGSGTTNEKLFF.

CDR3 region: CAWSVVADTQYF. The CDR3 nucleotides read TGTGCCTGGAGCGTAGTCGCAGATACGCAGTATTTT. The chain employs TRBV30 and TRBJ2-3; D is unresolved. The V gene's germline CDR1 is GTSNPN and CDR2 SVGIG (reference sequence). CDR3 size: 12 residues. Trimming stripped 3 bases from V and 4 bases from J, with 8 bases between. Based on the CDR3 plus reference TRBV30 and TRBJ2-3, the full variable domain is SQTIHQWPATLVQPVGSPLSLECTVEGTSNPNLYWYRQAAGRGLQLLFYSVGIGQISSEVPQNLSASRPQDRQFILSSKKLLLSDSGFYLCAWSVVADTQYFGPGTRLTVL.

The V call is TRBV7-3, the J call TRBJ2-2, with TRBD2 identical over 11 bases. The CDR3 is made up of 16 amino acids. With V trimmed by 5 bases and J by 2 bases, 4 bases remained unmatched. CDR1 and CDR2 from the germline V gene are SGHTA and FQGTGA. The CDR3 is CASSPRLAGNTGELFF. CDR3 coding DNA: TGTGCCAGCAGCCCCAGACTAGCGGGAAACACCGGGGAGCTGTTTTTT.

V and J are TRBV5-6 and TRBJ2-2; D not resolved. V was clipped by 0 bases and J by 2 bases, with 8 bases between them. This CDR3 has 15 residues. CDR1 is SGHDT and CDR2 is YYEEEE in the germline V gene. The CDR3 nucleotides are TGTGCCAGCAGCTTGGGGCGCGGAAACACCGGGGAGCTGTTTTTT. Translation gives CASSLGRGNTGELFF.

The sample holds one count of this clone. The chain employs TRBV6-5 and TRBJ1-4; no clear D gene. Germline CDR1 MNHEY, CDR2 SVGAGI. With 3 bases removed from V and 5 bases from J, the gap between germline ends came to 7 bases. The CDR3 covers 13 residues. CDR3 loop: CASSYVRNEKLFF. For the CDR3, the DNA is TGTGCCAGCAGTTATGTCAGGAATGAAAAACTGTTTTTT.

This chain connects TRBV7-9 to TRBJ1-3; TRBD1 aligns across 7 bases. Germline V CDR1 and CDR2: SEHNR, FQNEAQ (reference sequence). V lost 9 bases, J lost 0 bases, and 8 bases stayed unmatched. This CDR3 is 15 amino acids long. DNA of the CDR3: TGTGCCAGTTGGGCAGGGGGGTTCTCTGGAAACACCATATATTTT. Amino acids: CASWAGGFSGNTIYF.

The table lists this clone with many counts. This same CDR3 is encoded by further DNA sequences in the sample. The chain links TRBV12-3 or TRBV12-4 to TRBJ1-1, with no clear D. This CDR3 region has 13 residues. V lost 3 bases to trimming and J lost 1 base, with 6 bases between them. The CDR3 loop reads CASSFTGNTEAFF. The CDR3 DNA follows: TGTGCCAGCAGTTTTACTGGGAACACTGAAGCTTTCTTT.

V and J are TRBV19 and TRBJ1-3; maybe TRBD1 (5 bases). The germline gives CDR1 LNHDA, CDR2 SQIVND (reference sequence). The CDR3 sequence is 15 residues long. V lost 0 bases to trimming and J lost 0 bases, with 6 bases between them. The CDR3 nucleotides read TGTGCCAGTAGTATAGATGACAGCTCTGGAAACACCATATATTTT. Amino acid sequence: CASSIDDSSGNTIYF.

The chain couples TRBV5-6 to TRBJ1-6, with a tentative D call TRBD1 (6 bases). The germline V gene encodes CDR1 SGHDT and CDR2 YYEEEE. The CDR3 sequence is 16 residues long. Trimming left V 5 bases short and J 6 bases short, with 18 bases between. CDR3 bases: TGTGCCAGCAGAAAAAATTTCGACAGGTTTAATTCACCCCTCCACTTT. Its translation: CASRKNFDRFNSPLHF.

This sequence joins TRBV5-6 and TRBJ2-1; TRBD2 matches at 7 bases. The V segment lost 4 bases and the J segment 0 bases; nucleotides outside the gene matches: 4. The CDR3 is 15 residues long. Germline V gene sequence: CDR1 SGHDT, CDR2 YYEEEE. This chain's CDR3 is CASSGTGGSYNEQFF. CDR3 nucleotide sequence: TGTGCCAGCAGCGGGACGGGGGGCTCCTACAATGAGCAGTTCTTC. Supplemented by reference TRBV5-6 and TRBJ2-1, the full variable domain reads DAGVTQSPTHLIKTRGQQVTLRCSPKSGHDTVSWYQQALGQGPQFIFQYYEEEERQRGNFPDRFSGHQFPNYSSELNVNALLLGDSALYLCASSGTGGSYNEQFFGPGTRLTVL.